The T cell receptor (beta chain) described here comes from a study of response to subunit inactivated influenza vaccine. This clonotype was recorded a few times. The germline gives CDR1 DFQATT, CDR2 SNEGSKA (reference sequence). This CDR3 comprises 17 residues. V dropped 0 bases and J dropped 4; count of bases not matched to a gene: 14. TCRdb recomputed calls from the RT-PCR reads with MiXCR, one row per CDR3 protein. The sample has about 700,000 distinct CDR3 sequences, 12% to 15% seen once. This chain connects TRBV20-1 to TRBJ1-2; 7 bases fit TRBD1. Sequencing used PBMCs from blood, obtained around 15 days before vaccination. This TCR was recovered from a man between 50 and 59 years old who received an inactivated influenza vaccine. CDR3 in DNA: TGCAGTGCTAGAGATCAGAGGGGGCGCGGCCGGGGCTATGGCTACACCTTC. It encodes CSARDQRGRGRGYGYTF.